These 11 T cell receptor beta chains share one sample of origin, sequenced in a study of shared clonotypes between healthy human individuals. Sequencing was performed with immunoSEQ multiplex PCR; in TCRdb, only in-frame clones are kept and a portion is missing. The sample lists 2 million to 2.5 million clones; 93% were seen once. The sample consisted of naive CD4+ T cells from PBMCs. Described subset: CD45RA+ positively selected. The receptor source for this set is a young man in good health. Some clones in this sample may be carry-over from other donors' samples.

Regarding this clone: A junction end diverges from the germline sequence, so it may reflect a read error. The chain's CDR3 is CASSTHKIF. In DNA, the CDR3 is TGTGCCAGCAGTACTCATAAGATCTTC. The chain links TRBV6-1 to TRBJ1-2; D remains unclear. This CDR3 is 9 amino acids long. CDR1 is MNHNS and CDR2 is SASEGT in the germline V gene.

The V gene is TRBV7-7, the J gene TRBJ2-7; 9 bases align to TRBD1. Germline lookup yields CDR1 SSHAT and CDR2 FNYEAQ (reference sequence). CDR3 length: 14 residues. V gave up 1 base and J gave up 6 bases; unmatched junction bases: 4. Here the CDR3 reads CASSLGDRAGEQYF. In DNA form, the CDR3 reads TGTGCCAGCAGCTTAGGGGACAGGGCCGGCGAGCAGTACTTC.

The chain links TRBV11-1 to TRBJ2-6, with no clear D. Trimming left V 5 bases short and J 4 bases short, with 9 bases between. CDR1 and CDR2 from the germline V gene are SGHAT and FQDESV (reference sequence). The CDR3 is 14 amino acids. For the CDR3, the DNA is TGTGCCAGCAGCCAGAGCCCCGGGGCCAACGTCCTGACTTTC. Translation: CASSQSPGANVLTF.

The chain has TRBV4-3 and TRBJ2-3, with D perhaps matching TRBD2 (7 bases). Trimming pared 3 bases from V and 0 bases from J, leaving 13 bases between. Germline V CDR1 and CDR2: LGHNA, YSLEER. There are 16 residues in the CDR3. The CDR3 DNA reads as TGCGCCAGCAGCCACGGGGGGCGGAAAAGCACAGATACGCAGTATTTT. Encoded protein: CASSHGGRKSTDTQYF.

The chain recombines TRBV27 with TRBJ1-2; D is perhaps TRBD1 (5 bases). Germline CDR1 and CDR2: MNHEY and SMNVEV (reference sequence). Trimming removed 8 bases from V and 2 bases from J, with 15 bases in between. The CDR3 totals 14 residues. The CDR3 nucleotides read TGTGCCAGCCGCTGGGGGGGAGGAAACTATGGCTACACCTTC. As protein: CASRWGGGNYGYTF.

The genes are TRBV7-6 and TRBJ2-1; no definite D call. CDR1 is SGHVS and CDR2 is FNYEAQ in the germline V gene. The ends were cut back, 5 bases at V and 0 bases at J, with 14 bases in the middle. The CDR3 totals 16 residues. CDR3 in DNA: TGTGCCAGCAGCCGGGTGGCGGTTAGCTCCTACAATGAGCAGTTCTTC. Protein sequence: CASSRVAVSSYNEQFF.

The V call is TRBV5-8, the J call TRBJ2-7; 8 bases line up with TRBD1. V lost 5 bases, J lost 2 bases, and 6 bases stayed unmatched. Germline CDR1 reads SGHTS; CDR2 reads YDEGEE. The CDR3 runs 14 residues. The CDR3 sequence: CASRHDRGPYEQYF. CDR3 sequence (DNA): TGTGCCAGCAGACACGACAGGGGTCCCTACGAGCAGTACTTC. The variable domain in full, completed from reference TRBV5-8 and TRBJ2-7, reads EAGVTQSPTHLIKTRGQQATLRCSPISGHTSVYWYQQALGLGLQFLLWYDEGEERNRGNFPPRFSGRQFPNYSSELNVNALELEDSALYLCASRHDRGPYEQYFGPGTRLTVT.

The table lists this clone with a count of one. Here the CDR3 DNA reads TGTGCCACCAGCAAGATAGCGGGAGGAGGGGAGACCCAGTACTTC. Translation gives CATSKIAGGGETQYF. The chain uses TRBV15 and TRBJ2-5; the match to TRBD2 covers 10 bases. The CDR3 is 15 amino acids. The V and J ends lost 4 bases and 5 bases, in that order; junction bases with no gene match: 7. Germline V gives CDR1 LNHNV, CDR2 YYDKDF (reference sequence).

The V call is TRBV28, the J call TRBJ2-2; 10 nucleotides align to TRBD2. Germline CDR1 and CDR2: MDHEN and SYDVKM. The trim removed 6 bases at V and 0 bases at J, leaving 10 bases unmatched. This CDR3 comprises 18 residues. The CDR3 spells CASRKGASGSANTGELFF. The CDR3 DNA is TGTGCCAGCAGGAAGGGAGCTAGCGGGAGCGCGAACACCGGGGAGCTGTTTTTT.

This rearrangement joins TRBV7-6 to TRBJ2-2, with 7 nucleotides matching TRBD2. There are 14 residues in the CDR3. V was clipped by 6 bases and J by 6 bases; unmatched bases: 7. CDR1 SGHVS and CDR2 FNYEAQ come from the germline V gene. The CDR3 here is CASSGGAGAGELFF. The CDR3 DNA sequence: TGTGCCAGCAGTGGGGGTGCGGGGGCCGGGGAGCTGTTTTTT. Supplemented by reference TRBV7-6 and TRBJ2-2, the full variable domain reads GAGVSQSPRYKVTKRGQDVALRCDPISGHVSLYWYRQALGQGPEFLTYFNYEAQQDKSGLPNDRFSAERPEGSISTLTIQRTEQRDSAMYRCASSGGAGAGELFFGEGSRLTVL.

CDR3 sequence (DNA): TGTGCCAGCAGTTTATCAAGGCTTAACTATGGCTACACCTTC. The encoded protein is CASSLSRLNYGYTF. This sequence joins TRBV27 and TRBJ1-2, with D uncertain. The V end lost 0 bases, the J end lost 1 base, and 6 bases lay between the germline ends. The CDR3 has 14 amino acids. Germline V lookup: CDR1 MNHEY, CDR2 SMNVEV (reference sequence).